This note documents a single T cell receptor (beta chain) sequence. The antigen remains undetermined. The sample originates from a study of a mutant IDH1 vaccine in newly diagnosed glioma. Study as a whole: All eight of the vaccinations patients received fell in weeks 1, 3, 5, 7, 11, 15, 19 and 23. The sex distribution of treated patients was roughly 62% male and approximately 40% female, with a mean age of roughly 40 years.

Study-wide results and caveats: A vaccine-induced immune response developed in about 93% of the patients.

Stated time point: week 11, during vaccination. The study gave 300 ug of mutant IDH1 20-mer peptide per vaccine dose, with topical imiquimod. Donors' newly diagnosed IDH1-mutant WHO grade 3 or 4 astrocytomas lacked nuclear ATRX. The protocol was immunoSEQ multiplex PCR, while the TCRdb copy is restricted to in-frame clones and leaves out a portion. The data contain under 35,000 clones, about 90% of them seen just once; the ten biggest clones take up roughly 20%. Germline values: CDR1 GTSNPN, CDR2 SVGIG (reference sequence). Trimming removed 3 bases from V and 4 bases from J; junction bases left unmatched: 8. This CDR3 spans 16 amino acids.

Here the sequenced sample was PBMCs, taken from a glioma patient whose treatment included an IDH1 peptide vaccine. The chain carries TRBV30 and TRBJ2-5, with TRBD2 matching over 13 bases. This TCR came from a man aged 18 to 29 with glioma. CDR3 residues: CAWSQTGTSGIETQYF. CDR3 in DNA: TGTGCCTGGAGCCAAACAGGGACTAGCGGGATAGAGACCCAGTACTTC.